The 17 T cell receptor beta chains below all came from one sample that was sequenced in a study of technical replicates of blood from a handful of donors. Using immunoSEQ multiplex PCR, the repertoire was profiled, and TCRdb retains in-frame clones only, with some absent. The top ten clones hold roughly 4.8% of a sample with some 60,000 clones, approximately 87% of them seen once. Material for sequencing was PBMCs. All receptors come from a human donor in good health. Some clones in this sample may be carry-over from other donors' samples.

V is TRBV7-2 and J is TRBJ2-3; TRBD2 matches 10 bases. This CDR3 spans 14 amino acids. V was clipped by 6 bases and J by 1 base; unmatched bases: 1. In germline, CDR1 is SGHTA, CDR2 FQGNSA. CDR3 in DNA: TGTGCCAGCAGGCTAGCGGGGGGCACAGATACGCAGTATTTT. It translates to CASRLAGGTDTQYF. The full variable domain, in which reference TRBV7-2 and TRBJ2-3 provide the parts outside the CDR3, is GAGVSQSPSNKVTEKGKDVELRCDPISGHTALYWYRQSLGQGLEFLIYFQGNSAPDKSGLPSDRFSAERTGGSVSTLTIQRTQQEDSAVYLCASRLAGGTDTQYFGPGTRLTVL.

By sample fraction, this clone is medium-sized (0.01 to 0.1%). The chain has TRBV27 and TRBJ1-5; 7 bases align to TRBD1. The CDR3 is made up of 15 amino acids. Germline V gives CDR1 MNHEY, CDR2 SMNVEV (reference sequence). J was trimmed by 1 base and V by 4 bases; bases with no gene match: 4. The CDR3 DNA reads as TGTGCCAGCAGTTGCCCGGGACAGAGCAATCAGCCCCAGCATTTT. It codes for CASSCPGQSNQPQHF.

V is TRBV5-1 and J is TRBJ2-5, with 8 positions matching TRBD2. J gave up 4 bases and V 3 bases, and 8 bases lay outside the gene matches. CDR1 and CDR2 (germline): SGHRS, YFSETQ. This CDR3 comprises 15 residues. The CDR3: CASSWMTSEGETQYF. The DNA for the CDR3 is TGCGCCAGCAGCTGGATGACTAGCGAGGGAGAGACCCAGTACTTC.

The CDR3: CASSSGTGEGGANVLTF. The CDR3 DNA reads TGTGCCAGCAGCTCCGGGACAGGGGAAGGTGGGGCCAACGTCCTGACTTTC. The chain links TRBV7-6 to TRBJ2-6, with 10 bases lining up with TRBD1. V dropped 4 bases and J dropped 3; count of bases not matched to a gene: 6. In germline, CDR1 is SGHVS, CDR2 FNYEAQ. This CDR3 region has 17 residues.

The CDR3 sequence: CASSMSVKNSYNSPLHF. In nucleotides, the CDR3 is TGTGCCAGTAGTATGTCGGTCAAGAACTCCTATAATTCACCCCTCCACTTT. This chain connects TRBV19 to TRBJ1-6, with no clear D. CDR1 is LNHDA and CDR2 is SQIVND in the germline V gene (reference sequence). This CDR3 region has 17 residues. Trimming removed 3 bases at V and 0 bases at J, with 12 bases between. Using reference TRBV19 and TRBJ1-6 for the parts outside the CDR3, the full variable domain is DGGITQSPKYLFRKEGQNVTLSCEQNLNHDAMYWYRQDPGQGLRLIYYSQIVNDFQKGDIAEGYSVSREKKESFPLTVTSAQKNPTAFYLCASSMSVKNSYNSPLHFGNGTRLTVT.

V usage is TRBV6-4 and J usage is TRBJ1-1; no clear D. Germline V gene sequence: CDR1 MRHNA, CDR2 SNTAGT. This CDR3 has 13 residues. The V gene lost 2 bases and the J gene lost 4 bases, with 8 bases spanning the gap. The chain's CDR3 is CASSDQTGTEAFF. In nucleotides, the CDR3 is TGTGCCAGCAGTGACCAGACTGGCACTGAAGCTTTCTTT.

The genes are TRBV19 and TRBJ1-1; tentatively, D is TRBD1 (6 bases). Trimming cost V 4 bases and J 5 bases, with 14 bases left between them. The CDR3 has 14 residues. CDR1 and CDR2 from the germline V gene are LNHDA and SQIVND (reference sequence). This chain's CDR3 is CASSKSTGTTEAFF. Written as DNA, the CDR3 is TGTGCCAGTAGTAAATCCACAGGGACGACTGAAGCTTTCTTT.

V is TRBV4-3 and J is TRBJ1-1; no definite D call. Germline-derived CDR1 and CDR2 are LGHNA and YSLEER. Trimming took off 0 bases at V and 1 base at J, with 9 bases between the two ends. The CDR3 contains 15 residues. The CDR3 region is CASSQDEGPNTEAFF. The CDR3 nucleotides are TGCGCCAGCAGCCAAGATGAGGGTCCGAACACTGAAGCTTTCTTT.

The gene calls are TRBV9 and TRBJ2-5; 8 bases agree with TRBD1. J was trimmed by 1 base and V by 4 bases; bases with no gene match: 6. CDR3 length: 15 residues. Per the germline V gene, CDR1 is SGDLS and CDR2 is YYNGEE. CDR3 sequence: CASSTRGQVQETQYF. The CDR3 nucleotides read TGTGCCAGCAGCACTCGGGGACAGGTCCAAGAGACCCAGTACTTC.

The V gene is TRBV5-1, the J gene TRBJ1-6; a weak D match, TRBD1 (6 bases). CDR3 length: 16 residues. The V and J ends lost 2 bases and 7 bases respectively, with 16 bases between them. Germline V gives CDR1 SGHRS, CDR2 YFSETQ. Here the CDR3 DNA reads TGCGCCAGCAGCTTTGCCGACCCGGGACAAAATTCACCCCTCCACTTT. It codes for CASSFADPGQNSPLHF.

This rearrangement joins TRBV15 to TRBJ1-1; 7 bases line up with TRBD1. The CDR3 has 13 residues. Per germline, CDR1 LNHNV and CDR2 YYDKDF (reference sequence). V was clipped by 7 bases and J by 0 bases; unmatched bases: 2. The CDR3 bases are TGTGCCACCATGGGACAGATGAACACTGAAGCTTTCTTT. Translated, it gives CATMGQMNTEAFF.

In DNA, the CDR3 is TGTGCCAGCAGCTTAGATACCTCCGCGGGTTCACCCCTCCACTTT. Encoded protein: CASSLDTSAGSPLHF. This chain uses TRBV7-6 with TRBJ1-6; D remains unclear. Germline V gene data show CDR1 as SGHVS and CDR2 as FNYEAQ. With 1 base removed from V and 9 bases from J, the gap between germline ends came to 13 bases. This CDR3 has 15 amino acids.

V usage is TRBV6-6 and J usage is TRBJ1-6; D gene ambiguous. CDR3 length: 14 residues. Germline V lookup: CDR1 MNHNY, CDR2 SVGAGI (reference sequence). Trimming took 0 bases from V and 10 from J, leaving 10 bases between them. CDR3 protein: CASSYSKEGSPLHF. CDR3 in DNA: TGTGCCAGCAGTTACTCGAAGGAGGGCTCACCCCTCCACTTT.

The chain employs TRBV6-1 and TRBJ2-7; D is perhaps TRBD1 (6 bases). Germline CDR1 reads MNHNS; CDR2 reads SASEGT. Trimming left V 0 bases short and J 12 bases short, with 12 bases between. This CDR3 has 12 amino acids. The CDR3 protein is CASSEASGALYF. The CDR3 DNA is TGTGCCAGCAGTGAAGCGTCAGGGGCGCTGTACTTC.

This rearrangement joins TRBV5-1 to TRBJ2-2; 7 nucleotides align to TRBD2. Per the germline V gene, CDR1 is SGHRS and CDR2 is YFSETQ. The length of the CDR3 is 15 residues. The J segment lost 8 bases and the V segment lost 4 bases, leaving 11 bases of the junction unmatched. The chain's CDR3 is CASSPREGSSGELFF. The CDR3 bases are TGCGCCAGCAGCCCCAGGGAGGGATCCTCTGGGGAGCTGTTTTTT.

Ten or more counts support this clone. In nucleotides, the CDR3 is TGTGCCAGCAGTAGAGAAGGGGAACCCTACAATGAGCAGTTCTTC. Encoded protein: CASSREGEPYNEQFF. V usage is TRBV27 and J usage is TRBJ2-1; tentatively, D is TRBD1 (5 bases). The V end lost 5 bases, the J end lost 2 bases, and 13 bases lay between the germline ends. CDR3 length: 15 amino acids. In germline, CDR1 is MNHEY, CDR2 SMNVEV (reference sequence).

The chain has TRBV4-2 and TRBJ2-7; 13 nucleotides match TRBD2. The CDR3 sequence is 16 residues long. Trimming removed 1 base from V and 7 bases from J; junction bases left unmatched: 7. Germline values: CDR1 LGHNA, CDR2 YNFKEQ. The CDR3 loop reads CASSQGLAGGQIEQYF. In DNA form, the CDR3 reads TGTGCCAGCAGCCAAGGACTAGCGGGAGGCCAGATAGAGCAGTACTTC.